Listed here are 20 T cell receptor beta chains from one sample, sequenced in a study of cytomegalovirus exposure and HLA in healthy donors. PCR was performed using 60 Vbeta and 13 Jbeta primers. Profiling relied on immunoSEQ multiplex PCR, and the TCRdb table lists in-frame clones only, not all of them. The data hold about 120,000 clones, with approximately 76% observed a single time. Material for sequencing was PBMCs. The receptors here all came from a man in his fifties or sixties in good health and CMV-seropositive.

The gene calls are TRBV19 and TRBJ1-2; D call uncertain. CDR1 is LNHDA, CDR2 SQIVND, per germline (reference sequence). Deletions cut 4 bases from V and 2 bases from J, with 14 bases between. CDR3 size: 15 residues. The CDR3 nucleotides are TGTGCCAGTAGTACCCCCCGTACAGACAACTATGGCTACACCTTC. It yields the protein CASSTPRTDNYGYTF. Full variable domain (remainder filled in from reference TRBV19 and TRBJ1-2): DGGITQSPKYLFRKEGQNVTLSCEQNLNHDAMYWYRQDPGQGLRLIYYSQIVNDFQKGDIAEGYSVSREKKESFPLTVTSAQKNPTAFYLCASSTPRTDNYGYTFGSGTRLTVV.

The chain combines TRBV2 with TRBJ2-2, with a tentative D call TRBD2 (5 bases). V was pared by 11 bases and J by 4 bases, with 23 bases between. Germline CDR1 SNHLY, CDR2 FYNNEI. CDR3 length equals 16 residues. The CDR3 DNA follows: TGTGCCTTCGGTAACTTCCGGACTCGTGGCACCGGGGAGCTGTTTTTT. Residues: CAFGNFRTRGTGELFF.

CDR3: CASSRGGTNEKLFF. Written as DNA, the CDR3 is TGTGCCAGCAGCCGGGGTGGAACTAATGAAAAACTGTTTTTT. The chain uses TRBV21-1 and TRBJ1-4. TRBV21-1 is noted as a pseudogene. CDR3 length: 14 residues.

The rearrangement uses TRBV6-4 and TRBJ1-1; possibly TRBD1 for D (6 bases). The CDR3 sequence is 13 residues long. CDR1 MRHNA and CDR2 SNTAGT come from the germline V gene. V shed 6 bases and J shed 6 bases, with 14 bases lying between them. The CDR3 coding sequence is TGTGCCAGCAGGATTGGGCAGGGGTCTGAAGCTTTCTTT. Amino acids: CASRIGQGSEAFF.

This sequence joins TRBV7-6 and TRBJ2-7; D not resolved. The V end lost 5 bases, the J end lost 2 bases, and 10 bases lay between the germline ends. The CDR3 is made up of 13 amino acids. The germline CDR1 and CDR2 sequences are SGHVS and FNYEAQ. CDR3 bases: TGTGCCAGCAGCGCAGTCTTGACCTACGAGCAGTACTTC. Protein sequence: CASSAVLTYEQYF.

The chain combines TRBV15 with TRBJ2-7; 8 positions match TRBD1. This CDR3 is built from 18 residues. CDR1 and CDR2 (germline): LNHNV, YYDKDF (reference sequence). The V gene end was trimmed by 0 bases and the J gene end by 4 bases; junction bases not matched to a gene: 14. The CDR3 loop is CATSRDPPTGVMAYEQYF. The CDR3 DNA is TGTGCCACCAGCAGAGACCCCCCGACAGGGGTAATGGCTTACGAGCAGTACTTC. Based on the CDR3 plus reference TRBV15 and TRBJ2-7, the full variable domain is DAMVIQNPRYQVTQFGKPVTLSCSQTLNHNVMYWYQQKSSQAPKLLFHYYDKDFNNEADTPDNFQSRRPNTSFCFLDIRSPGLGDTAMYLCATSRDPPTGVMAYEQYFGPGTRLTVT.

The CDR3 nucleotides are TGTGCCAGCAGTGAATACGGAGGGACGCCCCAAGAGACCCAGTACTTC. Translated, it gives CASSEYGGTPQETQYF. The chain has TRBV6-1 and TRBJ2-5; maybe TRBD2 (6 bases). This CDR3 spans 16 amino acids. Trimming removed 2 bases from V and 1 base from J, with 14 bases in between. Germline CDR1 and CDR2: MNHNS and SASEGT.

The rearrangement joins TRBV5-6 to TRBJ1-3, with D perhaps TRBD1 (5 bases). The CDR3 covers 16 residues. Trimming shortened V by 4 bases and J by 1 base, and 15 bases separated the two germline ends. Germline V gene data show CDR1 as SGHDT and CDR2 as YYEEEE. The CDR3 region has the DNA TGTGCCAGCAGCAATTCCTGGGGGGTTTCTGGAAACACCATATATTTT. This sequence encodes CASSNSWGVSGNTIYF.

This rearrangement joins TRBV30 to TRBJ2-3; tentative D call: TRBD2 (7 bases). CDR1 is GTSNPN and CDR2 is SVGIG in the germline V gene (reference sequence). The CDR3 is 16 residues long. Trimming shortened V by 0 bases and J by 4 bases, and 17 bases separated the two germline ends. The CDR3 nucleotides are TGTGCCTGGAGTGTGGAGGGAGGGGGGGCCTCAGATACGCAGTATTTT. This sequence encodes CAWSVEGGGASDTQYF. The full variable domain, with the rest looked up from reference TRBV30 and TRBJ2-3, is SQTIHQWPATLVQPVGSPLSLECTVEGTSNPNLYWYRQAAGRGLQLLFYSVGIGQISSEVPQNLSASRPQDRQFILSSKKLLLSDSGFYLCAWSVEGGGASDTQYFGPGTRLTVL.

This chain connects TRBV6-1 to TRBJ1-1; possible D gene TRBD1, 6 bases. Trimming stripped 1 base from V and 1 base from J, with 7 bases between. Germline V gives CDR1 MNHNS, CDR2 SASEGT. The length of the CDR3 is 14 residues. The CDR3, as DNA: TGTGCCAGCAGTGAAGGGGGACAGAACACTGAAGCTTTCTTT. Its protein is CASSEGGQNTEAFF.

V is TRBV9 and J is TRBJ2-7; D perhaps matches TRBD2 (7 bases). The CDR3 has 15 amino acids. Trimming cost V 0 bases and J 4 bases, with 14 bases left between them. Germline loops: CDR1 SGDLS, CDR2 YYNGEE. CDR3 in DNA: TGTGCCAGCAGCGTAGCTCCGGGGGGCCAATACGAGCAGTACTTC. Its protein product is CASSVAPGGQYEQYF.

In this sample, this clone turned up a few times. This chain links TRBV5-1 with TRBJ2-1, with 8 bases aligning to TRBD1. Trimming at V came to 3 bases and at J to 5 bases, leaving 13 bases not matched to a gene. Germline V gives CDR1 SGHRS, CDR2 YFSETQ. The CDR3 contains 17 residues. In DNA form, the CDR3 reads TGCGCCAGCAGCTCCGATTGGCAGGGGGCGATCAACAATGAGCAGTTCTTC. Translation: CASSSDWQGAINNEQFF.

The chain carries TRBV5-5 and TRBJ2-1, with D possibly TRBD1 on 8 matching bases. The CDR3 consists of 19 residues. V lost 4 bases and J 0 bases, leaving 23 bases between the germline ends. Germline loops: CDR1 SGHKS, CDR2 YYEKEE (reference sequence). CDR3 sequence (DNA): TGTGCCAGCAGCACCCGACAGGGGAGGGGACAAAGCTCCTACAATGAGCAGTTCTTC. It translates to CASSTRQGRGQSSYNEQFF.

In its sample, this clone was seen a few times. The CDR3 DNA reads as TGTGCCAGCAGCAAATTAGAGACAGAGTCTTGGAACACTGAAGCTTTCTTT. Its translation: CASSKLETESWNTEAFF. The chain uses TRBV5-6 and TRBJ1-1; D may be TRBD1 (5 bases). Germline V lookup: CDR1 SGHDT, CDR2 YYEEEE. CDR3 length: 17 residues. Trimming removed 4 bases from V and 1 base from J, with 20 bases in between.

CDR3 in amino acids: CASSISGNSGNTIYF. The CDR3 DNA reads TGTGCCAGTAGTATAAGTGGCAACTCTGGAAACACCATATATTTT. The chain has TRBV19 and TRBJ1-3; D is unresolved. Looked up from germline, CDR1 is LNHDA and CDR2 is SQIVND (reference sequence). The CDR3 runs to 15 residues. With 2 bases removed from V and 0 bases from J, the gap between germline ends came to 8 bases.

V is TRBV28 and J is TRBJ1-4; TRBD1 matches 7 bases. There are 13 residues in the CDR3. V was clipped by 3 bases and J by 11 bases; unmatched bases: 6. Germline CDR1 MDHEN, CDR2 SYDVKM. In DNA, the CDR3 is TGTGCCAGCAGTTTGACAGGGCAGGGGAAACTGTTTTTT. Its protein product is CASSLTGQGKLFF.

This sequence joins TRBV5-4 and TRBJ1-2, with 9 bases lining up with TRBD1. The germline CDR1 and CDR2 sequences are SGHNT and YYREEE (reference sequence). The CDR3 loop spans 17 amino acids. Trimming at V came to 1 base and at J to 2 bases, leaving 9 bases not matched to a gene. CDR3 in amino acids: CASSLPGQGLRNYGYTF. The CDR3, as DNA: TGTGCCAGCAGCTTGCCAGGACAGGGGCTACGAAACTATGGCTACACCTTC. The variable domain in full, with the rest retrieved from reference TRBV5-4 and TRBJ1-2, is ETGVTQSPTHLIKTRGQQVTLRCSSQSGHNTVSWYQQALGQGPQFIFQYYREEENGRGNFPPRFSGLQFPNYSSELNVNALELDDSALYLCASSLPGQGLRNYGYTFGSGTRLTVV.

The chain carries TRBV11-3 and TRBJ1-1; D remains unclear. V lost 5 bases and J 1 base, leaving 8 bases between the germline ends. The germline V gene has CDR1 SGHNT and CDR2 YENEEA. There are 13 residues in the CDR3. CDR3 in amino acids: CASSLFTNTEAFF. The CDR3 nucleotides are TGTGCCAGCAGCCTATTCACGAACACTGAAGCTTTCTTT.

This clone has only a few counts. V and J are TRBV18 and TRBJ1-5; weak D call: TRBD1 (6 bases). The V end was cut by 2 bases, the J end by 7 bases, with 15 bases between. The germline V gene encodes CDR1 KGHSH and CDR2 LQKENI. This CDR3 region has 15 residues. The CDR3 DNA sequence: TGTGCCAGCTCACCAGCGGGGGTAGGGGGGCAGCCCCAGCATTTT. Translating gives CASSPAGVGGQPQHF. The full variable domain, completed using reference TRBV18 and TRBJ1-5, is NAGVMQNPRHLVRRRGQEARLRCSPMKGHSHVYWYRQLPEEGLKFMVYLQKENIIDESGMPKERFSAEFPKEGPSILRIQQVVRGDSAAYFCASSPAGVGGQPQHFGDGTRLSIL.

This clone turned up a few times. The gene calls are TRBV7-6 and TRBJ1-1; maybe TRBD1 (5 bases). The CDR3 consists of 13 residues. V lost 5 bases and J lost 4, with 11 bases in between. Germline CDR1 and CDR2: SGHVS and FNYEAQ. In DNA form, the CDR3 reads TGTGCCAGCAGCCCCGGGGGAGTCACTGAAGCTTTCTTT. It specifies CASSPGGVTEAFF.